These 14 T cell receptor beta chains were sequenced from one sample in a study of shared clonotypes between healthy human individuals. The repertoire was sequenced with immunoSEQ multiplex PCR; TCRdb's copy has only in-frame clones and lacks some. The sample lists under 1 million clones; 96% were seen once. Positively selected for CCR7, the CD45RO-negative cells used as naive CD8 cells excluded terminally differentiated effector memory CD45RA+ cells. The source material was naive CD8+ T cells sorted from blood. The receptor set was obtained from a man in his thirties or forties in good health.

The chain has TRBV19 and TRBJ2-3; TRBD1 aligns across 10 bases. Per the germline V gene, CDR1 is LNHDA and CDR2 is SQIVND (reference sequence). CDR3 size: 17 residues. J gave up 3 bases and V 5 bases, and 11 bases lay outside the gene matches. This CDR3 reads CASSPTHRDRGTDTQYF. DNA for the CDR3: TGTGCCAGTAGTCCCACACACCGGGACAGGGGAACAGATACGCAGTATTTT.

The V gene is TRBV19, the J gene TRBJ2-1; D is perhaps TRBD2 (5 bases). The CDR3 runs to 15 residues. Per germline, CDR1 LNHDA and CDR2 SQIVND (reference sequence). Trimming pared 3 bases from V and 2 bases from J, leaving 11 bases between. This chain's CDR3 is CASSIVGATYNEQFF. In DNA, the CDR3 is TGTGCCAGTAGTATTGTGGGAGCAACCTACAATGAGCAGTTCTTC.

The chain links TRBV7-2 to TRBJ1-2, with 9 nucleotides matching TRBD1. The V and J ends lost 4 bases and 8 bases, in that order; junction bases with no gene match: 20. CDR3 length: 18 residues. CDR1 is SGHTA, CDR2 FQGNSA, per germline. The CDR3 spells CASSSERTGVIRRGGYTF. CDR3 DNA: TGTGCCAGCAGCTCTGAGCGGACAGGGGTTATTCGTAGAGGAGGCTACACCTTC.

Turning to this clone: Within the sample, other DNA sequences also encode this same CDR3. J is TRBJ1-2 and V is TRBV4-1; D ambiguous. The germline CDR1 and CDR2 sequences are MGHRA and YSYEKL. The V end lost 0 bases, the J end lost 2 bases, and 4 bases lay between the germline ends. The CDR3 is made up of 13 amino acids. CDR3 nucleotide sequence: TGCGCCAGCAGCCAAGAAAGCAACTATGGCTACACCTTC. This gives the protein CASSQESNYGYTF.

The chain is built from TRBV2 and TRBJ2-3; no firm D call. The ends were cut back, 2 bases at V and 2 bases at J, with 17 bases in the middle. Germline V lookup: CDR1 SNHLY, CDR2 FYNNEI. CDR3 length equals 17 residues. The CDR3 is CASSEIQVGRTTDTQYF. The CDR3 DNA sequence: TGTGCCAGCAGTGAAATTCAGGTTGGGCGGACCACAGATACGCAGTATTTT. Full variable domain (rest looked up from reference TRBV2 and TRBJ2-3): EPEVTQTPSHQVTQMGQEVILRCVPISNHLYFYWYRQILGQKVEFLVSFYNNEISEKSEIFDDQFSVERPDGSNFTLKIRSTKLEDSAMYFCASSEIQVGRTTDTQYFGPGTRLTVL.

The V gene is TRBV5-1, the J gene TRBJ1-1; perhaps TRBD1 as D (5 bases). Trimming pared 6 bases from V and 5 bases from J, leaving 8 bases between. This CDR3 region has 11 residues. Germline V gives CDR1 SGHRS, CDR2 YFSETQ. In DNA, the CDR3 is TGCGCCAGCACGGGGGGTACTGAAGCTTTCTTT. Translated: CASTGGTEAFF.

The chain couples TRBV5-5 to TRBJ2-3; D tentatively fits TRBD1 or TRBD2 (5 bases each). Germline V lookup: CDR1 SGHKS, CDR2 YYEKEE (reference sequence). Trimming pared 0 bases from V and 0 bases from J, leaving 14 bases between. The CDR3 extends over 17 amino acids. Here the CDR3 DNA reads TGTGCCAGCAGCTTGGACCTGAGGGGTCAAAGCACAGATACGCAGTATTTT. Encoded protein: CASSLDLRGQSTDTQYF.

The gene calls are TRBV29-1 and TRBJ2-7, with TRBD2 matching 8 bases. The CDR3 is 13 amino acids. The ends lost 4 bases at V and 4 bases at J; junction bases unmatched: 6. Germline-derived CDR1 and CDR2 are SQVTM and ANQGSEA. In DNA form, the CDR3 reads TGCAGCGTTGTAAGCGGGAGACGGTACGAGCAGTACTTC. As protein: CSVVSGRRYEQYF.

CDR3 nucleotides: TGTGCCAGCAGCCCCGGGACTAGCGGGACAACGTACGAGCAGTACTTC. Protein sequence: CASSPGTSGTTYEQYF. The rearrangement links TRBV27 to TRBJ2-7; TRBD2 matches at 13 bases. The CDR3 is 16 amino acids. The junction had 9 bases not matched to a gene; V was cut back by 6 bases and J by 4 bases. CDR1 is MNHEY, CDR2 SMNVEV, per germline (reference sequence).

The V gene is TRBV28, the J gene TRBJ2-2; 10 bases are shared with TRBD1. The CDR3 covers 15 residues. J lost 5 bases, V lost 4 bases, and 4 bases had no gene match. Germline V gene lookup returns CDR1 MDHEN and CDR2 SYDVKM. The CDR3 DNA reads TGTGCCAGCAGTTACCCGGACAGGGGGACCGGGGAGCTGTTTTTT. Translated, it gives CASSYPDRGTGELFF. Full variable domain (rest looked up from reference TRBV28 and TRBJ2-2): DVKVTQSSRYLVKRTGEKVFLECVQDMDHENMFWYRQDPGLGLRLIYFSYDVKMKEKGDIPEGYSVSREKKERFSLILESASTNQTSMYLCASSYPDRGTGELFFGEGSRLTVL.

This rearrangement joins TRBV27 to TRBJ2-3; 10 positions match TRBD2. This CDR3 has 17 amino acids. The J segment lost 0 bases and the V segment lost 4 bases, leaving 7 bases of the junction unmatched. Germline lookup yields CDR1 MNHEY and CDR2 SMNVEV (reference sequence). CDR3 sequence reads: CASSSGLADPSTDTQYF. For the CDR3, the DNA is TGTGCCAGCAGTTCCGGACTAGCGGACCCAAGCACAGATACGCAGTATTTT.

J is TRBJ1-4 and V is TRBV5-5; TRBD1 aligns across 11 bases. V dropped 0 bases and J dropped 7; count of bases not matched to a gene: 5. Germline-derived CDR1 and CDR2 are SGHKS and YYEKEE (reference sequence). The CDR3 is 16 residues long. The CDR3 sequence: CASSLVGQGDGEKLFF. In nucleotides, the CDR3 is TGTGCCAGCAGCTTGGTGGGACAGGGGGACGGTGAAAAACTGTTTTTT.

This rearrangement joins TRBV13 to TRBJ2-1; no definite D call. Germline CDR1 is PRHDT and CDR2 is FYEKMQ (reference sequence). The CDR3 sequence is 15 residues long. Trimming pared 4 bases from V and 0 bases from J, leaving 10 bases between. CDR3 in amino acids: CASSSDMSSYNEQFF. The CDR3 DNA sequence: TGTGCCAGCAGCTCGGATATGAGCTCCTACAATGAGCAGTTCTTC.

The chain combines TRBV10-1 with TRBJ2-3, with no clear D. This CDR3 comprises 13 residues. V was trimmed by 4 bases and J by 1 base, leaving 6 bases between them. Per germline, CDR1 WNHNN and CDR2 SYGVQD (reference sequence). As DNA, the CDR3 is TGCGCCAGCAGTGGAGGCCGCACAGATACGCAGTATTTT. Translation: CASSGGRTDTQYF.